The sequence of this T cell receptor (beta chain) was determined in a study of CD4+ T cells in melanoma. General observations from the study: In melanoma, neoantigen-specific CD4+ T cells reportedly differed in differentiation state.

Sequencing was performed with immunoSEQ multiplex PCR; in TCRdb, only in-frame clones are kept and a portion is missing. The sample has roughly 52,000 clones; almost 70% are singletons. As for this clone: What it binds is not known.

The CDR3 sequence is 16 residues long. Germline-derived CDR1 and CDR2 are LNHNV and YYDKDF (reference sequence). The ends were cut back, 0 bases at V and 0 bases at J, with 11 bases in the middle. The receptor was isolated from a human donor with melanoma. Sequenced input: tumor tissue. The chain couples TRBV15 to TRBJ1-1; weak D call: TRBD1 (5 bases). CDR3 sequence: CATSRDFRTLNTEAFF. In DNA form, the CDR3 reads TGTGCCACCAGCAGAGATTTCAGGACACTGAACACTGAAGCTTTCTTT.